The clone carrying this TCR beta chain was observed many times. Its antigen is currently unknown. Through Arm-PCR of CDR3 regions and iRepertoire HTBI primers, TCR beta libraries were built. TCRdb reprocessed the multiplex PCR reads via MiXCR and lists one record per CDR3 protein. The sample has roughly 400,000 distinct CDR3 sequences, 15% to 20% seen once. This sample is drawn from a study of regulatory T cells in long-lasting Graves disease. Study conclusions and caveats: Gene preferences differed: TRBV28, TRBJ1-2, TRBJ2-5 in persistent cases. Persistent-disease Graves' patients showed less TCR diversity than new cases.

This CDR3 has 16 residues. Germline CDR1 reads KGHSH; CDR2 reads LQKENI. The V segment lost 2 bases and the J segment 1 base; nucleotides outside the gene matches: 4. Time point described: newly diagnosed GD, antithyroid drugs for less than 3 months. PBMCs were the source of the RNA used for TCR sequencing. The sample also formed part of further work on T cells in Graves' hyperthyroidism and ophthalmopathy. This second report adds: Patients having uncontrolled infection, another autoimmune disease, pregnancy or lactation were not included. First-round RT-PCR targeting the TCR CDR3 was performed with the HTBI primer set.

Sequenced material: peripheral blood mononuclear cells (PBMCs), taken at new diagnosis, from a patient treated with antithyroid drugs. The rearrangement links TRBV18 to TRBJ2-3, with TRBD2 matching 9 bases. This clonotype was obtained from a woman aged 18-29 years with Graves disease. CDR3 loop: CASSPVIAGGTDTQYF. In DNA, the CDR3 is TGTGCCAGCTCACCAGTGATAGCGGGGGGCACAGATACGCAGTATTTT.